The 2 T cell receptor beta chains below all came from one sample that was sequenced in a study of T cell responses to AZD1222 COVID-19 vaccine. Assay used: immunoSEQ multiplex PCR; TCRdb lists only in-frame clones, some missing. Here the sample spans 75,000 to 90,000 clones, 90% to 95% being singletons. The specimen was peripheral blood, collected on day 0 of AZD1222 vaccination. The receptors were sampled from an adult in good health.

Remarks on this clone: This sample includes further DNA sequences coding for the same CDR3. The genes are TRBV6-5 and TRBJ2-7; D is perhaps TRBD1 (5 bases). V was trimmed by 0 bases and J by 2 bases, leaving 11 bases between them. From germline, CDR1 is MNHEY and CDR2 SVGAGI. CDR3 size: 15 residues. CDR3 loop: CASSYSRQGTYEQYF. CDR3 nucleotides: TGTGCCAGCAGTTACTCTCGGCAGGGTACCTACGAGCAGTACTTC.

The chain is built from TRBV29-1 and TRBJ1-1; D is unclear. Trimming stripped 0 bases from V and 5 bases from J, with 7 bases between. CDR3 size: 12 residues. Germline V gene lookup returns CDR1 SQVTM and CDR2 ANQGSEA. In nucleotides, the CDR3 is TGCAGCGTTGAAGAAGTCGGGACTGAAGCTTTCTTT. Amino acids: CSVEEVGTEAFF.